Below, 20 T cell receptor beta chains from the same sample are listed, as sequenced in a study of response to subunit inactivated influenza vaccine. TCRdb redid the calling of the RT-PCR reads with MiXCR, one entry per CDR3 protein. The sample holds some 480,000 distinct CDR3 sequences, approximately 11% seen once. The starting material was PBMCs from blood, obtained roughly 45 days after vaccination. Receptors originate from a man over 45 who received an inactivated influenza vaccine.

This clonotype was picked up a small number of times. V usage is TRBV6-7 and J usage is TRBJ2-7; TRBD1 agrees at 7 bases. TRBV6-7 is treated as an ORF (open reading frame) with a function not yet certain. Losses at the gene ends were 2 bases for V and 6 bases for J; bases not matched to a gene: 7. The length of the CDR3 is 14 residues. The CDR3, as DNA: TGTGCCAGCAGTTACCGTACAGGGGTGAGCGAGCAGTACTTC. This gives the protein CASSYRTGVSEQYF.

J is TRBJ2-7 and V is TRBV7-6, with D perhaps being TRBD1 or TRBD2 (5 bases each). Germline V gene sequence: CDR1 SGHVS, CDR2 FNYEAQ. With 5 bases removed from V and 3 bases from J, the gap between germline ends came to 14 bases. This CDR3 contains 14 residues. The CDR3 sequence: CASSPGAKVYEQYF. The CDR3 DNA follows: TGTGCCAGCAGCCCCGGGGCAAAGGTCTACGAGCAGTACTTC.

This clonotype was detected a few times. The V gene is TRBV4-3, the J gene TRBJ2-3; 11 bases fit TRBD2. After removal of 6 bases from V and 3 bases from J, the junction contained 8 bases not matched to a gene. The CDR3 runs 16 residues. Germline CDR1 reads LGHNA; CDR2 reads YSLEER. In nucleotides, the CDR3 is TGCGCCAGCAGTAGCGGGGGGGCGAGGTGGACAGATACGCAGTATTTT. Protein product: CASSSGGARWTDTQYF.

In this sample, this clonotype turned up many times. The rearrangement links TRBV11-2 to TRBJ2-1; 11 bases agree with TRBD2. Germline V gene data show CDR1 as SGHAT and CDR2 as FQNNGV. Trimming removed 5 bases from V and 4 bases from J; junction bases left unmatched: 7. This CDR3 region has 16 residues. CDR3 sequence (DNA): TGTGCCAGCAGCCTCACCGGGACTAGCGGATACAATGAGCAGTTCTTC. It is translated as CASSLTGTSGYNEQFF.

The count of this clonotype is one. The CDR3 loop reads CASSPPPGSSNQETQYF. DNA for the CDR3: TGTGCCAGCAGCCCGCCCCCAGGCTCGTCGAATCAAGAGACCCAGTACTTC. The chain combines TRBV3-1 with TRBJ2-5; D unclear. The CDR3 contains 17 residues. Trimming removed 4 bases from V and 2 bases from J, with 20 bases in between. Looked up from germline, CDR1 is LGHDT and CDR2 is YNNKEL (reference sequence).

The chain couples TRBV7-8 to TRBJ2-7; 10 bases align to TRBD1. The CDR3 is made up of 17 amino acids. V trimming: 1 base; J trimming: 5 bases; junction bases outside the gene matches: 11. Looked up from germline, CDR1 is SGHVS and CDR2 is FQNEAQ. The CDR3 loop is CASSLDHRDRGRNEQYF. The CDR3 DNA is TGTGCCAGCAGCTTAGACCACCGGGACAGGGGACGGAACGAGCAGTACTTC.

This clonotype was observed at least ten times. The chain is built from TRBV12-3 or TRBV12-4 and TRBJ1-2, with D hard to call. V lost 5 bases to trimming and J lost 4 bases, with 14 bases between them. The CDR3 spans 14 residues. Here the CDR3 reads CASSPSGVLYGYTF. The CDR3 DNA is TGTGCCAGCAGTCCCAGTGGGGTACTCTATGGCTACACCTTC.

V gene TRBV20-1 combines with J gene TRBJ2-1; 11 positions agree with TRBD1. CDR3 size: 15 residues. V trimming: 6 bases; J trimming: 6 bases; junction bases outside the gene matches: 10. Germline CDR1 reads DFQATT; CDR2 reads SNEGSKA (reference sequence). CDR3 protein: CSASGQGALSNEQFF. The CDR3 bases are TGCAGTGCCTCAGGACAGGGGGCCCTCTCCAATGAGCAGTTCTTC.

This clonotype was recorded at least ten times. This chain links TRBV5-5 with TRBJ2-3, with D possibly TRBD2 on 5 matching bases. The V gene lost 2 bases and the J gene lost 3 bases, with 13 bases spanning the gap. This CDR3 is built from 15 residues. Per the germline V gene, CDR1 is SGHKS and CDR2 is YYEKEE (reference sequence). The CDR3 DNA reads TGTGCCAGCAGCTTTTCGGGGAGCCCAACAGATACGCAGTATTTT. Its protein is CASSFSGSPTDTQYF.

This clonotype was seen repeatedly, ten times or more. The chain employs TRBV20-1 and TRBJ1-6, with D unresolved. CDR1 DFQATT and CDR2 SNEGSKA come from the germline V gene (reference sequence). The length of the CDR3 is 14 residues. V was trimmed by 3 bases and J by 5 bases, leaving 11 bases between them. CDR3 nucleotide sequence: TGCAGTGCTAGTGCATCAGGCCATAATTCACCCCTCCACTTT. Its protein product is CSASASGHNSPLHF.

The sample holds a few counts of this clonotype. V and J are TRBV7-9 and TRBJ2-4; 14 bases align to TRBD2. This CDR3 region has 17 residues. The germline V gene encodes CDR1 SEHNR and CDR2 FQNEAQ (reference sequence). Trimming removed 5 bases from V and 6 bases from J; junction bases left unmatched: 9. The CDR3 DNA reads as TGTGCCAGCAGCCCCCGACTAGCGGGAGGGCGGGGAAACATTCAGTACTTC. It is translated as CASSPRLAGGRGNIQYF.

This clonotype was counted a few times. The chain joins TRBV28 to TRBJ2-3; 11 bases are a match to TRBD2. From germline, CDR1 is MDHEN and CDR2 SYDVKM. V was clipped by 4 bases and J by 0 bases; unmatched bases: 6. The length of the CDR3 is 17 residues. This chain's CDR3 is CASSSASGGRSTDTQYF. CDR3 DNA: TGTGCCAGCAGTTCGGCTAGCGGGGGGCGAAGCACAGATACGCAGTATTTT. The full variable domain, its missing parts supplied by reference TRBV28 and TRBJ2-3, is DVKVTQSSRYLVKRTGEKVFLECVQDMDHENMFWYRQDPGLGLRLIYFSYDVKMKEKGDIPEGYSVSREKKERFSLILESASTNQTSMYLCASSSASGGRSTDTQYFGPGTRLTVL.

The sample holds a few counts of this clonotype. The chain is built from TRBV5-1 and TRBJ2-3; TRBD2 matches 12 bases. Germline CDR1 is SGHRS and CDR2 is YFSETQ. Trimming at V came to 4 bases and at J to 10 bases, leaving 7 bases not matched to a gene. The CDR3 runs 14 residues. The CDR3 sequence: CASSPGTSGQAQYF. In DNA, the CDR3 is TGCGCCAGCAGCCCCGGGACTAGCGGGCAGGCGCAGTATTTT.

This clonotype showed up just a few times. The genes are TRBV4-1 and TRBJ1-6; D not resolved. The V gene lost 0 bases and the J gene lost 7 bases, with 13 bases spanning the gap. The germline V gene encodes CDR1 MGHRA and CDR2 YSYEKL. The CDR3 has 16 residues. CDR3 protein: CASSQDSRSLNSPLHF. In nucleotides, the CDR3 is TGCGCCAGCAGCCAAGATTCTCGGAGTCTCAATTCACCCCTCCACTTT.

The chain combines TRBV5-1 with TRBJ1-1, with 7 bases matching TRBD1. Germline CDR1 and CDR2: SGHRS and YFSETQ. This CDR3 has 14 amino acids. With 4 bases clipped from V and 1 base from J, the junction kept 4 bases outside the gene matches. CDR3 loop: CASSGQGGNTEAFF. The CDR3 coding sequence is TGCGCCAGCAGCGGGCAGGGGGGGAACACTGAAGCTTTCTTT.

The gene calls are TRBV4-3 and TRBJ2-7; 12 nucleotides line up with TRBD2. Germline V gene lookup returns CDR1 LGHNA and CDR2 YSLEER. The CDR3 has 16 residues. Unmatched junction bases numbered 3, after V lost 0 bases and J lost 3 bases. The CDR3 DNA sequence: TGCGCCAGCAGCCAAGAGCCTAGCGGGAGGGGCTACGAGCAGTACTTC. It is translated as CASSQEPSGRGYEQYF.

This clonotype has at least ten counts. This chain connects TRBV20-1 to TRBJ2-3; 8 positions match TRBD2. Trimming removed 6 bases from V and 2 bases from J; junction bases left unmatched: 10. Germline V lookup: CDR1 DFQATT, CDR2 SNEGSKA (reference sequence). This CDR3 region has 15 residues. CDR3 amino acids: CSAGGVRGTTDTQYF. CDR3 nucleotides: TGCAGTGCCGGGGGGGTGCGGGGGACCACAGATACGCAGTATTTT.

This clonotype was counted at least ten times. The genes are TRBV29-1 and TRBJ1-4; 11 positions agree with TRBD1. The germline V gene encodes CDR1 SQVTM and CDR2 ANQGSEA. J lost 4 bases, V lost 6 bases, and 4 bases had no gene match. The CDR3 contains 14 residues. The CDR3 DNA reads TGCAGCGTCACCGGGACAGGGGGTAATGAAAAACTGTTTTTT. This translates into CSVTGTGGNEKLFF.

This chain uses TRBV9 with TRBJ2-7; no reliable D call. The CDR3 runs to 14 residues. Trimming shortened V by 0 bases and J by 5 bases, and 12 bases separated the two germline ends. Looked up from germline, CDR1 is SGDLS and CDR2 is YYNGEE. CDR3 residues: CASSVEVARDEQYF. The DNA of the CDR3 is TGTGCCAGCAGCGTAGAGGTCGCTCGGGACGAGCAGTACTTC.

This clonotype was counted only a few times. The rearrangement uses TRBV3-1 and TRBJ2-1; TRBD2 agrees at 9 bases. Germline-derived CDR1 and CDR2 are LGHDT and YNNKEL (reference sequence). J was trimmed by 7 bases and V by 1 base; bases with no gene match: 11. This CDR3 is 17 amino acids long. The CDR3 spells CASSQGWLAGGGNEQFF. The CDR3 bases are TGTGCCAGCAGCCAAGGATGGCTGGCGGGAGGGGGAAATGAGCAGTTCTTC.